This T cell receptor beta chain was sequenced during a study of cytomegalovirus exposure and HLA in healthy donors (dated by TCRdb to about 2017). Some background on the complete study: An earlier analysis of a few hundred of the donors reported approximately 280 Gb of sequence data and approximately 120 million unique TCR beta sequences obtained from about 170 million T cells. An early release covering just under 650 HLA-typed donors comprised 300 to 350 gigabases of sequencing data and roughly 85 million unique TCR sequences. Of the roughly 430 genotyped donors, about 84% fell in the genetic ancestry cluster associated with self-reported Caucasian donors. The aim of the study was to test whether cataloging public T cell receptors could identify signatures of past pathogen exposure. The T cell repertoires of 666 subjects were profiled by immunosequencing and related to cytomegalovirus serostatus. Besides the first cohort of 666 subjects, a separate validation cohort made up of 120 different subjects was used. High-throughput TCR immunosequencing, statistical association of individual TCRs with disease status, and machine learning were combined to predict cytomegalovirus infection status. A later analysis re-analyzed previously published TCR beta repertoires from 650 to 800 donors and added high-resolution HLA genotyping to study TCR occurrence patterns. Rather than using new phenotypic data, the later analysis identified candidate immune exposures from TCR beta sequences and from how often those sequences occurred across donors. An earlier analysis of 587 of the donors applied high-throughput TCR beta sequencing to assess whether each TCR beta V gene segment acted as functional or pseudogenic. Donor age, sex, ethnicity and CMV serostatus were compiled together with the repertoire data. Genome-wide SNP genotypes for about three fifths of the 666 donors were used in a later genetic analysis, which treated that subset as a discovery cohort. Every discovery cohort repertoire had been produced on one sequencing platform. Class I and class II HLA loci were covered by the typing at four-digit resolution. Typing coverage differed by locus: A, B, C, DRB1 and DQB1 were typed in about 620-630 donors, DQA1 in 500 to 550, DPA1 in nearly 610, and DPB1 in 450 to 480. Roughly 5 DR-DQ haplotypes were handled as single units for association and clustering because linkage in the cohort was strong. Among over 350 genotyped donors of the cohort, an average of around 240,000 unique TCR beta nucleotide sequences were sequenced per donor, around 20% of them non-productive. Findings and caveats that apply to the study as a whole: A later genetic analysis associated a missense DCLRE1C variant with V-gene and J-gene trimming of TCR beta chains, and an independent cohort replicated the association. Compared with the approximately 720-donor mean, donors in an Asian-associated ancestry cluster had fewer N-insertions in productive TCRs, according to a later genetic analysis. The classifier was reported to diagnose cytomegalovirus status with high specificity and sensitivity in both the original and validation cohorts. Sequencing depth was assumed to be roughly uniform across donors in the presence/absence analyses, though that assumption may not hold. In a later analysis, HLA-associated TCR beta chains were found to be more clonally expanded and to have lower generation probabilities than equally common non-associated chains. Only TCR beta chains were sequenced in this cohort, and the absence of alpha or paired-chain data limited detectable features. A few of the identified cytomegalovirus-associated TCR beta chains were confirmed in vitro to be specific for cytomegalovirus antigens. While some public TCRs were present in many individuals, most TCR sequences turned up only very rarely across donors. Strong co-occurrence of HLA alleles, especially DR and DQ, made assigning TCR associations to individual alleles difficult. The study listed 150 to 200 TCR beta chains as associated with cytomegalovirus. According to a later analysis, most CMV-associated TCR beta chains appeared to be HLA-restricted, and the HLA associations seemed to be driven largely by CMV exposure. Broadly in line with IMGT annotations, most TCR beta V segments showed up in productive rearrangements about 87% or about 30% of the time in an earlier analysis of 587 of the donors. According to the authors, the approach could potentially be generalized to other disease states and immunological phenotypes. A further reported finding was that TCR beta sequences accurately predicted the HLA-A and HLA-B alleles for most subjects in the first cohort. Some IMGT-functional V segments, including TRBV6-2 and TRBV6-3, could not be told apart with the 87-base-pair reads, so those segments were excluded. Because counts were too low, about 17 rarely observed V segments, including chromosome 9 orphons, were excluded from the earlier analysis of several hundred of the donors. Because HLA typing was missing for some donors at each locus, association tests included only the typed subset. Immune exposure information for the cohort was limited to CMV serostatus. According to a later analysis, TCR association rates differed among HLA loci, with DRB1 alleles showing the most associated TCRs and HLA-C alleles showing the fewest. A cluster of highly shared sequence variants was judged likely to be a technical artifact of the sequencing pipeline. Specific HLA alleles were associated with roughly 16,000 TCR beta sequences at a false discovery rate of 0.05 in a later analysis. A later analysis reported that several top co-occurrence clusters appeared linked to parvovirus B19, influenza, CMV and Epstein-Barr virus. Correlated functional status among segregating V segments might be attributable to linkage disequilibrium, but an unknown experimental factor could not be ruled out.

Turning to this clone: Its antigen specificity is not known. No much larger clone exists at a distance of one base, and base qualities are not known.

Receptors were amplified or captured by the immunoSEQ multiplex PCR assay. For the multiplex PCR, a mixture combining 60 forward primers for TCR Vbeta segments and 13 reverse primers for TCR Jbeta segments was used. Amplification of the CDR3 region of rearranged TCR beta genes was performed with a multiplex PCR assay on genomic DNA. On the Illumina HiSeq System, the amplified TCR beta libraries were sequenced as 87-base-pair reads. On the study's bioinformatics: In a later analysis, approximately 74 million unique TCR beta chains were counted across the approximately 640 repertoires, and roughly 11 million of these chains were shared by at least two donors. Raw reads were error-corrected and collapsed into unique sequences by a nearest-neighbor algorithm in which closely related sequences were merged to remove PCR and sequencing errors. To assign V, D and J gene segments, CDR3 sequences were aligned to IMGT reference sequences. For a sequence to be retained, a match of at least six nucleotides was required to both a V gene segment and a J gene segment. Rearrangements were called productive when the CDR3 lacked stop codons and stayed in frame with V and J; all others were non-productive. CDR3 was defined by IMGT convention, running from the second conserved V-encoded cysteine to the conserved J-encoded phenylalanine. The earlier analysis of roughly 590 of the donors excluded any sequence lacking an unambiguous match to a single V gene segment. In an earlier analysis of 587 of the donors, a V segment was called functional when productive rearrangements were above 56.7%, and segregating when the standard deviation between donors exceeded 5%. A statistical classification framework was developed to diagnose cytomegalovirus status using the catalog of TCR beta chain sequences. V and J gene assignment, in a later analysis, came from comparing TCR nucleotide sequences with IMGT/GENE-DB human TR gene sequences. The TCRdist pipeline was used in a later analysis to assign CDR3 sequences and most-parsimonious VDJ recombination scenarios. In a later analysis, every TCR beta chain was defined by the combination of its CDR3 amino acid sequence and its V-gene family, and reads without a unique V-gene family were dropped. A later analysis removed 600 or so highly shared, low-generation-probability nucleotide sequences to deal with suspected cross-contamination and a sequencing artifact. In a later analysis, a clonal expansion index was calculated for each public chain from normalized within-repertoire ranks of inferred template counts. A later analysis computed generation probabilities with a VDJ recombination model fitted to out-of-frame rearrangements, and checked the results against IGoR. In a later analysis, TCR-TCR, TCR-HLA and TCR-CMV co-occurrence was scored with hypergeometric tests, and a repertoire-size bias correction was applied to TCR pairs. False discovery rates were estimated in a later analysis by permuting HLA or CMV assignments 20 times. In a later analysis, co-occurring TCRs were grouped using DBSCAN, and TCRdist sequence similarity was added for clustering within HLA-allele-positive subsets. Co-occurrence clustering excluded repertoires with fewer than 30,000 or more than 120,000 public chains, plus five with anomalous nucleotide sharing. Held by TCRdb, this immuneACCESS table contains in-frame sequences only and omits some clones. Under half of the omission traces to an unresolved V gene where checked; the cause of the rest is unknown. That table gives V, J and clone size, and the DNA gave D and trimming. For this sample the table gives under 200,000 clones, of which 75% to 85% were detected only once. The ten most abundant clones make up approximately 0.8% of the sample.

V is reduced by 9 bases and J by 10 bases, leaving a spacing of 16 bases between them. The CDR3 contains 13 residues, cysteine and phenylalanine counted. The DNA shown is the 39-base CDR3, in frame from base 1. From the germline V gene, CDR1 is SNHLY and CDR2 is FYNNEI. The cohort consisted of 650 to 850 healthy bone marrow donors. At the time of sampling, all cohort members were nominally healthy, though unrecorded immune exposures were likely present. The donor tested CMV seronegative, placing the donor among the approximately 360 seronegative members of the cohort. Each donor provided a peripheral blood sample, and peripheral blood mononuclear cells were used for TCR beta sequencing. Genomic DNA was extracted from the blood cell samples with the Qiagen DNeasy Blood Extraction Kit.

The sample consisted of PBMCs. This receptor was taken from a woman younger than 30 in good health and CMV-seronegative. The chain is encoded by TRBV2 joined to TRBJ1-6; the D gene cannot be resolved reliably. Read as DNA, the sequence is TGTGCCAGTGAAGAGGAGGTTGGATCACCCCTCCACTTT. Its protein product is CASEEEVGSPLHF.